This T cell receptor beta chain was recovered during a study of cytomegalovirus exposure and HLA in healthy donors. Study outcomes and limitations: V- and J-gene trimming of TCR beta was linked (in a later analysis) to a missense DCLRE1C variant.

Germline assignment: CDR1 MNHNY and CDR2 SVGAGI (reference sequence). The V and J ends lost 5 bases and 3 bases respectively, with 19 bases between them. This CDR3 is built from 16 residues. Amplification used 60 Vbeta primers and 13 Jbeta primers. Sequencing used immunoSEQ multiplex PCR; TCRdb keeps in-frame clones, though not all of them. The sample has some 200,000 clones, and its top ten clones hold around 1.1%. Of note for this clone: Its antigen is unidentified.

The chain couples TRBV6-6 to TRBJ1-1; D might be TRBD1 (6 bases). Sequenced input: PBMCs. The source is a girl aged 2 to 9 in good health and CMV-seropositive. The DNA for the CDR3 is TGTGCCAGCAGTCCAAGAATACAGGGTAGGGACACTGAAGCTTTCTTT. It encodes CASSPRIQGRDTEAFF.